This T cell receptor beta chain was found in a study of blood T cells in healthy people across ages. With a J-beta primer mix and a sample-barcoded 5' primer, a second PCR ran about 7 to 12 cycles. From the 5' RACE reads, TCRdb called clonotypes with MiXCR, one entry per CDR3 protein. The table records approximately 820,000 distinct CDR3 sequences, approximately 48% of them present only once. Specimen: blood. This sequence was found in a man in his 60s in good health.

The CDR3 spells CASSLGPQGRNEQYF. Written as DNA, the CDR3 is TGTGCCAGCAGCTTGGGACCACAGGGGCGGAATGAGCAGTACTTC. The V gene is TRBV5-5, the J gene TRBJ2-7; 7 positions match TRBD1. The V and J ends lost 0 bases and 7 bases, in that order; junction bases with no gene match: 10. CDR3 length: 15 residues. Germline CDR1 and CDR2: SGHKS and YYEKEE (reference sequence).